The clone carrying this TCR beta chain was observed at least ten times. After removal of 1 base from V and 3 bases from J, the junction contained 7 bases not matched to a gene. The CDR3 is 16 residues long. Germline values: CDR1 LNHNV, CDR2 YYDKDF (reference sequence). The data were obtained in a study of T cells in Graves' hyperthyroidism and ophthalmopathy. The CDR3 regions of TCR beta were amplified from RNA transcripts. Carried out on the TCR CDR3, a first-round RT-PCR used the HTBI primer set. Using its own MiXCR run on the multiplex PCR reads, TCRdb lists one record per CDR3 protein. The sample yields 530,000 or so distinct CDR3 sequences, roughly 17% seen once. With duration under 3 months, ophthalmopathy was active: Clinical Activity Score at least 3, NOSPECS at least 4.

J is TRBJ1-2 and V is TRBV15; 8 nucleotides line up with TRBD1. This clonotype was sampled from a woman younger than 35 with Graves' ophthalmopathy. Material: blood. Here the CDR3 DNA reads TGTGCCACCAGCAGAGTCCCCGACAGGGGCTACTATGGCTACACCTTC. Protein: CATSRVPDRGYYGYTF.